This T cell receptor beta chain was identified in a study of blood T cell repertoires in COVID-19. This CDR3 spans 17 amino acids. Per germline, CDR1 GTSNPN and CDR2 SVGIG (reference sequence). V dropped 3 bases and J dropped 0; count of bases not matched to a gene: 7. Using immunoSEQ multiplex PCR, the repertoire was profiled, and TCRdb retains in-frame clones only, with some absent. The sample includes a few hundred thousand clones, 75% to 85% of them seen just once. The gene calls are TRBV30 and TRBJ1-4; TRBD1 matches 10 bases. The material sequenced was peripheral blood. This TCR was sampled from a human donor in a cohort sampled during active COVID-19. CDR3 DNA sequence: TGTGCCTGGAGAGGGACAGGGGTTTTAACAACTAATGAAAAACTGTTTTTT. This encodes CAWRGTGVLTTNEKLFF.